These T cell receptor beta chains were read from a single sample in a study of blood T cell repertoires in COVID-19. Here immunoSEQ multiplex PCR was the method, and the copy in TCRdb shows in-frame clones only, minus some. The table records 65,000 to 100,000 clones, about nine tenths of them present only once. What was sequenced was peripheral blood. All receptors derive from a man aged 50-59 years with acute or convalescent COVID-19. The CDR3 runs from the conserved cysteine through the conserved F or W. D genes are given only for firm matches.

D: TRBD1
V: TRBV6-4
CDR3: CASSAGTATDTQYF

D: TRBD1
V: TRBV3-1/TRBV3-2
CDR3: CASSLTGGDNEKLFF

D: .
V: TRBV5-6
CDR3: CASSLVARAFYEQYF

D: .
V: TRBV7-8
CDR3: CASSLRVGAGQTQYF

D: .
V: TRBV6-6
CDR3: CASSEHRVNNSPLHF

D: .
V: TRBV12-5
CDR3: CASGPEEGQYF

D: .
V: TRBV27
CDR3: CASSFSDRSRGYTF

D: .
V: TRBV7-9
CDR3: CASSLMAGGNNEQFF

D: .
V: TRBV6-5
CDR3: CASRRQAQADTQYF

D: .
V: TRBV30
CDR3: CAWSVDSPTGANYGYTF

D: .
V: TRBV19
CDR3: CASSISRVSTDTQYF

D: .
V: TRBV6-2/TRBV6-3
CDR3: CASSYSKDTGTDTQYF

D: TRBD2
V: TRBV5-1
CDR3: CASSLRASGIYEQYF

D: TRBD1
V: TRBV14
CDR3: CASSKRQGGEAFF

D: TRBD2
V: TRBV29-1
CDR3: CSVDTGTSDEQYF